The 27 T cell receptor beta chains presented below share a single source sample, sequenced in a study of blood T cells in healthy people across ages. The use of a sample-barcoded 5' primer and a J-beta primer mix characterized a second PCR of roughly 6 to 11 cycles. TCRdb independently ran MiXCR on the 5' RACE reads; one entry per CDR3 protein. The table lists approximately 1.5 million distinct CDR3 sequences, about 32% of them singletons. Sequenced: blood. The receptors stem from a woman aged 25-40 years in good health.

To note about this clonotype: It may be a read error: a sequence one base away is much more abundant. The chain links TRBV20-1 to TRBJ2-7, with D perhaps matching TRBD1 or TRBD2 (5 bases each). Trimming shortened V by 6 bases and J by 7 bases, and 19 bases separated the two germline ends. The CDR3 totals 13 residues. Looked up from germline, CDR1 is DFQATT and CDR2 is SNEGSKA (reference sequence). The CDR3 loop is CSAPGRGSREQYF. Written as DNA, the CDR3 is TGCAGTGCCCCGGGACGGGGATCTCGGGAGCAGTACTTC.

In this sample, this clonotype turned up a few times. This chain joins TRBV11-2 and TRBJ1-1; D gene unclear. There are 15 residues in the CDR3. The germline gives CDR1 SGHAT, CDR2 FQNNGV. V dropped 5 bases and J dropped 1 base, with 14 bases sitting between them. CDR3 sequence reads: CASSPPPDPNTEAFF. Written as DNA, the CDR3 is TGTGCCAGCAGCCCCCCCCCGGACCCGAACACTGAAGCTTTCTTT.

In this sample, this clonotype turned up many times. The chain is built from TRBV20-1 and TRBJ2-5, with a tentative D call TRBD1 (6 bases). The CDR3 covers 15 residues. In germline, CDR1 is DFQATT, CDR2 SNEGSKA (reference sequence). V was trimmed by 6 bases and J by 2 bases, leaving 19 bases between them. The CDR3 is CSAAGQPGGQETQYF. The CDR3 region has the DNA TGCAGTGCCGCTGGACAGCCTGGTGGGCAAGAGACCCAGTACTTC.

Comments on this clonotype: One junction end disagrees with the germline gene, perhaps due to a read error. The chain joins TRBV6-5 to TRBJ2-1; TRBD2 aligns across 7 bases. The germline CDR1 and CDR2 sequences are MNHEY and SVGAGI. The CDR3 has 15 residues. The CDR3 region is CASSILAASYNGQFF. The CDR3 nucleotides read TGTGCCAGCAGTATTCTAGCGGCGTCCTACAATGGGCAGTTCTTC.

This clonotype occurred a few times. This chain's CDR3 is CASSLAGVGSSYEQYF. The CDR3 DNA is TGCGCCAGCAGCTTGGCGGGGGTCGGAAGCTCCTACGAGCAGTACTTC. The V and J genes are TRBV5-1 and TRBJ2-7; D perhaps matches TRBD2 (6 bases). This CDR3 region has 16 residues. The V gene's germline CDR1 is SGHRS and CDR2 YFSETQ. Trimming shortened V by 0 bases and J by 0 bases, and 13 bases separated the two germline ends.

This sequence joins TRBV9 and TRBJ1-1, with a possible D match to TRBD1 (6 bases). The CDR3 spans 17 residues. Trimming pared 1 base from V and 0 bases from J, leaving 16 bases between. Germline V gene sequence: CDR1 SGDLS, CDR2 YYNGEE. The CDR3 loop reads CASSVRPQGRMNTEAFF. Written as DNA, the CDR3 is TGTGCCAGCAGCGTACGACCACAGGGAAGAATGAACACTGAAGCTTTCTTT. The full variable domain, with the rest looked up from reference TRBV9 and TRBJ1-1, is DSGVTQTPKHLITATGQRVTLRCSPRSGDLSVYWYQQSLDQGLQFLIQYYNGEERAKGNILERFSAQQFPDLHSELNLSSLELGDSALYFCASSVRPQGRMNTEAFFGQGTRLTVV.

This clonotype came up a few times. The chain is built from TRBV6-5 and TRBJ2-5; D is tentatively TRBD1 or TRBD2 (5 bases each). CDR1 and CDR2 from the germline V gene are MNHEY and SVGAGI. V was shortened by 2 bases and J by 2 bases, with 21 bases between the two germline ends. The CDR3 length is 18 residues. The CDR3 region is CASSYIPVQVGDQETQYF. The CDR3 coding sequence is TGTGCCAGCAGTTACATCCCTGTCCAGGTGGGGGATCAAGAGACCCAGTACTTC.

The chain employs TRBV4-1 and TRBJ1-2; TRBD1 matches at 8 bases. V shed 1 base and J 2 bases; nucleotides not matched to a gene: 9. The germline V gene encodes CDR1 MGHRA and CDR2 YSYEKL. The CDR3 length is 17 residues. CDR3 protein: CASSQGGRRGPNYGYTF. Here the CDR3 DNA reads TGCGCCAGCAGCCAAGGGGGGCGCAGGGGGCCCAACTATGGCTACACCTTC.

This clonotype was counted once. The chain links TRBV7-2 to TRBJ2-7, with 8 bases that match TRBD1. The CDR3 covers 15 residues. CDR1 and CDR2 (germline): SGHTA, FQGNSA. V shed 5 bases, J shed 2 bases, and the junction held 8 bases outside the gene matches. The CDR3 is CASSLQTGATYEQYF. The CDR3 region has the DNA TGTGCCAGCAGCCTTCAGACAGGGGCTACCTACGAGCAGTACTTC.

In its sample, this clonotype was seen many times. The chain employs TRBV4-1 and TRBJ1-1; 7 bases line up with TRBD1. Germline V gene data show CDR1 as MGHRA and CDR2 as YSYEKL. This CDR3 has 14 amino acids. V was pared by 4 bases and J by 6 bases, with 8 bases of the junction left unmatched. CDR3 in DNA: TGCGCCAGCAGCCTCGGGACAGACATCCCTGAAGCTTTCTTT. Translation gives CASSLGTDIPEAFF.

V gene TRBV5-1 combines with J gene TRBJ1-1; 10 bases match TRBD1. Germline trimming cut 3 bases from V and 4 bases from J; bases unmatched to any gene: 6. Germline loops: CDR1 SGHRS, CDR2 YFSETQ. The CDR3 is 15 residues long. The CDR3 protein is CASSWDRGWVTEAFF. CDR3 sequence (DNA): TGCGCCAGCAGCTGGGACAGGGGATGGGTCACTGAAGCTTTCTTT.

This clonotype was counted a few times. The V gene is TRBV2, the J gene TRBJ2-1, with 7 bases matching TRBD2. The germline gives CDR1 SNHLY, CDR2 FYNNEI. The ends lost 6 bases at V and 4 bases at J; junction bases unmatched: 9. This CDR3 is built from 15 residues. The CDR3 is CASSNGEGTYNEQFF. The CDR3 coding sequence is TGTGCCAGCAGCAATGGGGAGGGCACTTACAATGAGCAGTTCTTC. Filled out from reference TRBV2 and TRBJ2-1, the complete variable domain reads EPEVTQTPSHQVTQMGQEVILRCVPISNHLYFYWYRQILGQKVEFLVSFYNNEISEKSEIFDDQFSVERPDGSNFTLKIRSTKLEDSAMYFCASSNGEGTYNEQFFGPGTRLTVL.

A word on this clonotype: Sequence at one end of the junction differs from germline and may be a read error. The rearrangement uses TRBV6-2 or TRBV6-3 and TRBJ2-1; no reliable D call. Germline lookup yields CDR1 MNHEY and CDR2 SVGEGT. This CDR3 spans 16 amino acids. The CDR3 region is CAGSYSWMSSYNEQFF. DNA for the CDR3: TGTGCCGGCAGTTACTCGTGGATGAGCTCCTACAATGAGCAGTTCTTC.

On this clonotype itself: Germline is not matched at one junction end, which may reflect a read error. The chain joins TRBV4-2 to TRBJ2-1; D ambiguous. The last part of the DNA fits TRBJ2-7 better; the J call may be wrong. CDR3 length: 12 residues. CDR1 LGHNA and CDR2 YNFKEQ come from the germline V gene. This CDR3 is CARSQDRREQYF. The CDR3 DNA sequence: TGTGCCAGGAGCCAAGATCGTCGGGAGCAGTACTTC.

This chain links TRBV7-3 with TRBJ2-1, with 9 positions matching TRBD1. CDR3 length: 15 amino acids. Germline V gene sequence: CDR1 SGHTA, CDR2 FQGTGA. J lost 3 bases, V lost 5 bases, and 5 bases had no gene match. In nucleotides, the CDR3 is TGTGCCAGCAGCGCCCGGGACAGGGTCTACAATGAGCAGTTCTTC. Translating it yields CASSARDRVYNEQFF.

For this clonotype: This may be a read error: a much more frequent sequence differs by one nucleotide. The chain couples TRBV5-1 to TRBJ2-5; perhaps TRBD1 as D (5 bases). The CDR3 loop spans 14 amino acids. Germline lookup yields CDR1 SGHRS and CDR2 YFSETQ. Here the CDR3 reads CASSFAGLEEAQYF. The CDR3 nucleotides are TGCGCCAGCAGCTTCGCAGGGCTGGAAGAGGCCCAGTACTTC.

This clonotype was counted a single time. At one of its ends the junction is not consistent with the germline gene, which may arise from a read error. CDR3 sequence (DNA): TGTGCCAGCAGTCAAGGAGTGCGTGGCTACACCTTC. As protein: CASSQGVRGYTF. The chain links TRBV3-1 to TRBJ1-2, with D uncertain. This CDR3 region has 12 residues. From germline, CDR1 is LGHDT and CDR2 YNNKEL (reference sequence).

The chain recombines TRBV20-1 with TRBJ2-1; possible D gene TRBD2, 5 bases. V was clipped by 1 base and J by 3 bases, with 16 bases between them. The V gene's germline CDR1 is DFQATT and CDR2 SNEGSKA (reference sequence). The CDR3 totals 16 residues. This CDR3 reads CSARVKRERVYNEQFF. The CDR3 nucleotides are TGCAGTGCTAGAGTGAAGCGCGAGAGGGTCTACAATGAGCAGTTCTTC.

This clonotype was seen many times. The CDR3 here is CASSLDGFSSYEQYF. CDR3 sequence (DNA): TGTGCCAGCAGCTTAGACGGGTTTAGCTCCTACGAGCAGTACTTC. This sequence joins TRBV7-2 and TRBJ2-7; D call uncertain. Trimming removed 1 base at V and 0 bases at J, with 10 bases between. The CDR3 is 15 amino acids. CDR1 and CDR2 from the germline V gene are SGHTA and FQGNSA.

This chain joins TRBV7-9 and TRBJ2-1; D is unresolved. V was cut by 1 base and J by 5 bases, with 12 bases left in between. There are 15 residues in the CDR3. CDR1 is SEHNR and CDR2 is FQNEAQ in the germline V gene (reference sequence). The CDR3 region has the DNA TGTGCCAGCAGCTTAGGACGTTTTGGCGACAATGAGCAGTTCTTC. Translation: CASSLGRFGDNEQFF.

This clonotype occurred many times. The rearrangement links TRBV20-1 to TRBJ2-3; perhaps TRBD1 as D (6 bases). The CDR3 contains 12 residues. V shed 3 bases and J shed 8 bases, with 12 bases lying between them. Germline CDR1 is DFQATT and CDR2 is SNEGSKA (reference sequence). The CDR3 loop reads CSASEGRGTQYF. DNA of the CDR3: TGCAGTGCTAGTGAGGGCAGGGGTACGCAGTATTTT.

Only a few counts were recorded for this clonotype. V and J are TRBV11-2 and TRBJ2-7; D is perhaps TRBD1 or TRBD2 (6 bases each). The V end lost 5 bases, the J end lost 2 bases, and 16 bases lay between the germline ends. The CDR3 spans 15 residues. The germline V gene has CDR1 SGHAT and CDR2 FQNNGV. The CDR3, as DNA: TGTGCCAGCAGCCCTCGGTGGGGGGCGGCCTACGAGCAGTACTTC. This translates into CASSPRWGAAYEQYF.

This clonotype was picked up many times. V usage is TRBV20-1 and J usage is TRBJ2-1, with TRBD2 matching 11 bases. This CDR3 contains 16 residues. J lost 8 bases, V lost 3 bases, and 12 bases had no gene match. Germline V gene data show CDR1 as DFQATT and CDR2 as SNEGSKA (reference sequence). The CDR3 reads CSASWSLAGGVDEQFF. As DNA, the CDR3 is TGCAGTGCTAGTTGGTCCCTAGCGGGAGGTGTCGATGAGCAGTTCTTC.

Note on this clonotype: Compared with germline, one end of the junction differs, possibly owing to a read error. The rearrangement links TRBV29-1 to TRBJ2-2, with D perhaps matching TRBD2 (6 bases). The CDR3 loop spans 11 amino acids. Germline-derived CDR1 and CDR2 are SQVTM and ANQGSEA. CDR3 DNA: TGCAGCGTTGCTCCCGGCGGGGAGCCGTTTTTT. Residues: CSVAPGGEPFF.

In its sample, this clonotype was seen once. The rearrangement uses TRBV6-5 and TRBJ1-3; D is unresolved. The CDR3 is 15 amino acids. Germline CDR1 reads MNHEY; CDR2 reads SVGAGI. V lost 0 bases to trimming and J lost 2 bases, with 8 bases between them. In nucleotides, the CDR3 is TGTGCCAGCAGTTACTCGATCAAGACTGGAAACACCATATATTTT. Translating gives CASSYSIKTGNTIYF.

This clonotype was recorded a few times. The chain recombines TRBV2 with TRBJ1-4; the match to TRBD1 covers 7 bases. Germline CDR1 is SNHLY and CDR2 is FYNNEI. The V gene end was trimmed by 1 base and the J gene end by 4 bases; junction bases not matched to a gene: 3. The CDR3 is 15 amino acids. The CDR3 spells CASSEGGQLNEKLFF. The CDR3 nucleotides are TGTGCCAGCAGTGAAGGGGGACAGCTTAATGAAAAACTGTTTTTT.

This sequence joins TRBV29-1 and TRBJ2-1; D is perhaps TRBD2 (6 bases). Germline V lookup: CDR1 SQVTM, CDR2 ANQGSEA. The CDR3 spans 13 residues. Deletions cut 8 bases from V and 0 bases from J, with 11 bases between. CDR3 sequence reads: CSSSRGSYNEQFF. The DNA of the CDR3 is TGCAGCAGCTCGCGGGGCTCCTACAATGAGCAGTTCTTC.